Shown below are 15 T cell receptor beta chains from a single sample sequenced in a study of cytomegalovirus exposure and HLA in healthy donors. Researchers ran the PCR with 60 Vbeta and 13 Jbeta primers. The data were produced by immunoSEQ multiplex PCR, yet TCRdb's version contains in-frame clones alone and is incomplete. Found here are about 170,000 clones, 76% of them singletons; the top ten hold about 0.8%. The sequenced sample consisted of PBMCs. The receptors derive from a female donor in good health and CMV-seronegative.

This clone was detected a few times. The chain has TRBV28 and TRBJ2-7; D call uncertain. The germline gives CDR1 MDHEN, CDR2 SYDVKM. With 7 bases removed from V and 3 bases from J, the gap between germline ends came to 16 bases. The CDR3 has 14 amino acids. The CDR3 nucleotides are TGTGCCAGCAACCCTACGAGCGCAGTCTACGAGCAGTACTTC. Encoded protein: CASNPTSAVYEQYF.

The chain combines TRBV28 with TRBJ2-3; D is possibly TRBD1 (5 bases). Germline CDR1 and CDR2: MDHEN and SYDVKM. V was clipped by 4 bases and J by 1 base, with 12 bases between them. This CDR3 comprises 15 residues. In DNA form, the CDR3 reads TGTGCCAGCAGTTCCCCGCAGGGCGGCACAGATACGCAGTATTTT. Protein: CASSSPQGGTDTQYF. Combining the CDR3 with reference TRBV28 and TRBJ2-3 gives the whole variable domain DVKVTQSSRYLVKRTGEKVFLECVQDMDHENMFWYRQDPGLGLRLIYFSYDVKMKEKGDIPEGYSVSREKKERFSLILESASTNQTSMYLCASSSPQGGTDTQYFGPGTRLTVL.

Only one count was recorded for this clone. The chain recombines TRBV28 with TRBJ1-2, with D uncertain. The CDR3 extends over 15 amino acids. Germline V gives CDR1 MDHEN, CDR2 SYDVKM. V gave up 3 bases and J gave up 9 bases, with 20 bases separating them. CDR3 in DNA: TGTGCCAGCAGTTTTGTGGGTCGCCCGGGGTACCGCTACACCTTC. This gives the protein CASSFVGRPGYRYTF.

This chain links TRBV15 with TRBJ1-5; the match to TRBD1 covers 10 bases. Germline-derived CDR1 and CDR2 are LNHNV and YYDKDF (reference sequence). The CDR3 length is 15 residues. Trimming at V came to 4 bases and at J to 6 bases, leaving 6 bases not matched to a gene. CDR3 DNA: TGTGCCACCAGCAAGGGACAGGGGTTTAGTCAGCCCCAGCATTTT. It specifies CATSKGQGFSQPQHF.

This rearrangement joins TRBV30 to TRBJ2-5; D gene ambiguous. In germline, CDR1 is GTSNPN, CDR2 SVGIG (reference sequence). Deletions cut 5 bases from V and 5 bases from J, with 12 bases between. CDR3 length: 12 residues. The CDR3 DNA sequence: TGTGCCTGGTCCACAATGTGGGAGACCCAGTACTTC. It specifies CAWSTMWETQYF.

This clone was picked up a small number of times. The V call is TRBV4-1, the J call TRBJ2-3, with D possibly matching TRBD2 (5 bases). V dropped 0 bases and J dropped 0 bases, with 16 bases sitting between them. The CDR3 is 18 amino acids. CDR1 and CDR2 from the germline V gene are MGHRA and YSYEKL. This CDR3 is CASSQDPSSGASTDTQYF. For the CDR3, the DNA is TGCGCCAGCAGCCAAGATCCGTCCAGCGGTGCTAGCACAGATACGCAGTATTTT.

The V gene is TRBV7-6, the J gene TRBJ2-2; 7 nucleotides align to TRBD1. V lost 2 bases to trimming and J lost 5 bases; unmatched junction nucleotides: 2. The CDR3 is made up of 14 amino acids. CDR1 is SGHVS and CDR2 is FNYEAQ in the germline V gene. The CDR3: CASSLLQGTGELFF. CDR3 DNA: TGTGCCAGCAGCTTACTACAGGGGACCGGGGAGCTGTTTTTT.

The chain employs TRBV29-1 and TRBJ1-1; the D gene is possibly TRBD1 (5 bases). V was cut by 7 bases and J by 4 bases, with 13 bases left in between. This CDR3 is built from 12 residues. CDR1 and CDR2 (germline): SQVTM, ANQGSEA. The CDR3 DNA sequence: TGCAGCGGTGGACAAACGGGCACTGAAGCTTTCTTT. Translation gives CSGGQTGTEAFF.

The chain links TRBV30 to TRBJ2-7, with 7 bases aligning to TRBD1. Germline values: CDR1 GTSNPN, CDR2 SVGIG (reference sequence). This CDR3 region has 12 residues. Trimming at V came to 5 bases and at J to 5 bases, leaving 6 bases not matched to a gene. The CDR3 reads CAWERQGNEQYF. CDR3 in DNA: TGTGCCTGGGAGAGACAGGGAAACGAGCAGTACTTC.

The chain links TRBV2 to TRBJ1-5, with D unclear. The CDR3 totals 14 residues. The germline gives CDR1 SNHLY, CDR2 FYNNEI. Trimming removed 4 bases from V and 1 base from J, with 8 bases in between. The CDR3, as DNA: TGTGCCAGCAGTGTTGTTCTGAGCAATCAGCCCCAGCATTTT. Translating it yields CASSVVLSNQPQHF.

This clone was seen a single time. The genes are TRBV10-1 and TRBJ2-7; 9 nucleotides align to TRBD2. This CDR3 comprises 17 residues. V dropped 6 bases and J dropped 4; count of bases not matched to a gene: 16. Looked up from germline, CDR1 is WNHNN and CDR2 is SYGVQD (reference sequence). The CDR3 bases are TGCGCCAGCAGGGGGAGAACCCAGAGACTAGCGGAATACGAGCAGTACTTC. Its translation is CASRGRTQRLAEYEQYF.

CDR3 DNA sequence: TGTGCCAGCAGCTTAGTTCGGTTGGGACTAGCGGGTGCCGGGGAGCTGTTTTTT. Translated, it gives CASSLVRLGLAGAGELFF. V and J are TRBV7-6 and TRBJ2-2; 12 nucleotides match TRBD2. Trimming removed 1 base from V and 6 bases from J; junction bases left unmatched: 9. The CDR3 is 18 residues long. Per the germline V gene, CDR1 is SGHVS and CDR2 is FNYEAQ.

The chain carries TRBV30 and TRBJ1-1; perhaps TRBD1 as D (6 bases). CDR3 length: 14 amino acids. Per the germline V gene, CDR1 is GTSNPN and CDR2 is SVGIG (reference sequence). The germline V and J ends were trimmed by 4 bases and 1 base, with 13 bases remaining between them. As DNA, the CDR3 is TGTGCCTGGACCAGAACAGGGCGGAACACTGAAGCTTTCTTT. Its protein product is CAWTRTGRNTEAFF.

This chain joins TRBV19 and TRBJ1-2, with a tentative D call TRBD1 (5 bases). With 6 bases removed from V and 8 bases from J, the gap between germline ends came to 16 bases. The CDR3 length is 13 residues. The germline gives CDR1 LNHDA, CDR2 SQIVND (reference sequence). CDR3 nucleotide sequence: TGTGCCAGTAGCTTGACAGAGAGTCTCGGCTACACCTTC. It yields the protein CASSLTESLGYTF. The full variable domain, its missing parts supplied by reference TRBV19 and TRBJ1-2, is DGGITQSPKYLFRKEGQNVTLSCEQNLNHDAMYWYRQDPGQGLRLIYYSQIVNDFQKGDIAEGYSVSREKKESFPLTVTSAQKNPTAFYLCASSLTESLGYTFGSGTRLTVV.

This sequence joins TRBV2 and TRBJ2-7; tentative D call: TRBD1 (6 bases). V was shortened by 11 bases and J by 2 bases, with 13 bases between the two germline ends. Germline loops: CDR1 SNHLY, CDR2 FYNNEI. This CDR3 spans 12 amino acids. CDR3 coding DNA: TGTGCCCAGGGGCAGGGGCCCTACGAGCAGTACTTC. Residues: CAQGQGPYEQYF.